Listed below are T cell receptor beta chains from one sample, sequenced in a study of spatial heterogeneity in lung cancer. A single record per CDR3 protein comes from TCRdb applying MiXCR to the 5' RACE reads. The sample holds some 1,500 distinct CDR3 sequences, more than 6% seen once. Sequenced here: lung tumor tissue, sampled at surgery. The receptor set was obtained from a female donor with early-stage non-small cell lung cancer. CDR3s include the opening cysteine and the closing phenylalanine or tryptophan. Each record gives: CDR3 DNA, CDR3 protein, D gene, clone size, V gene, J gene. A D gene is named only where the DNA matches it firmly. The size field is filled for only some rows; it gives once, few, many or a size class.

CDR3nt: TGTGCCAGCAGCCGGGGGAGGCGGGGCGTTCTAGAGACCCAGTACTTC; CDR3aa: CASSRGRRGVLETQYF; d_gene: NA; abundance: medium-sized; v_gene: TRBV5-6; j_gene: TRBJ2-5
CDR3nt: TGTGCCAGCAGCTTAGGAAACAGGGGGCTGACTGGGGCCAACGTCCTGACTTTC; CDR3aa: CASSLGNRGLTGANVLTF; d_gene: TRBD1; abundance: medium-sized; v_gene: TRBV7-9; j_gene: TRBJ2-6
CDR3nt: TGTGCCAGCAGCGCAGAGGGCTCCTACAATGAGCAGTTCTTC; CDR3aa: CASSAEGSYNEQFF; d_gene: NA; abundance: NA; v_gene: TRBV11-3; j_gene: TRBJ2-1
CDR3nt: TGTGCCATCAGTGAGTGGACAGGGGAGGCAGATACGCAGTATTTT; CDR3aa: CAISEWTGEADTQYF; d_gene: TRBD1; abundance: few; v_gene: TRBV10-3; j_gene: TRBJ2-3
CDR3nt: TGTGCCAGCGGAAGGATTCCCTATGGCTACACCTTC; CDR3aa: CASGRIPYGYTF; d_gene: NA; abundance: few; v_gene: TRBV12-3/TRBV12-4; j_gene: TRBJ1-2
CDR3nt: TGCAGTGCTAGAAAGCCTAGCAATCAGCCCCAGCATTTT; CDR3aa: CSARKPSNQPQHF; d_gene: NA; abundance: medium-sized; v_gene: TRBV20-1; j_gene: TRBJ1-5
CDR3nt: TGCGCCAGCAGCCGTGGGAGTGAGCAGTTCTTC; CDR3aa: CASSRGSEQFF; d_gene: NA; abundance: medium-sized; v_gene: TRBV4-1; j_gene: TRBJ2-1
CDR3nt: TGTGCCAGCAGTTTCCTTCGCGGGAGGGCCTGGTACGAGCAGTACTTC; CDR3aa: CASSFLRGRAWYEQYF; d_gene: TRBD2; abundance: many; v_gene: TRBV28; j_gene: TRBJ2-7
CDR3nt: TGTGCCAGCAGCTTCCGGGGGACGGGTCCAGATACGCAGTATTTT; CDR3aa: CASSFRGTGPDTQYF; d_gene: NA; abundance: many; v_gene: TRBV7-2; j_gene: TRBJ2-3
CDR3nt: TGTGCCAGCAGTTATGGGGGGGCAAAGACCCAGTACTTC; CDR3aa: CASSYGGAKTQYF; d_gene: NA; abundance: many; v_gene: TRBV6-2/TRBV6-3; j_gene: TRBJ2-5
CDR3nt: TGTGCCAGCAGTTCCCGGACCCGGGGCACTGAAGCTTTCTTT; CDR3aa: CASSSRTRGTEAFF; d_gene: NA; abundance: large; v_gene: TRBV28; j_gene: TRBJ1-1
CDR3nt: TGTGCCAGCAGCCAAGATCTGTCAGGGAACACTGAAGCTTTCTTT; CDR3aa: CASSQDLSGNTEAFF; d_gene: NA; abundance: medium-sized; v_gene: TRBV4-2; j_gene: TRBJ1-1
CDR3nt: TGTGCCAGCAGTCCGCCAAGGTTAGGCGACAGCCCCTATGGCTACACCTTC; CDR3aa: CASSPPRLGDSPYGYTF; d_gene: NA; abundance: many; v_gene: TRBV28; j_gene: TRBJ1-2
CDR3nt: TGTGCCAGCAGTCCAGGGACAGATCATGGTGGCTACACCTTC; CDR3aa: CASSPGTDHGGYTF; d_gene: TRBD1; abundance: medium-sized; v_gene: TRBV12-3/TRBV12-4; j_gene: TRBJ1-2
CDR3nt: TGTGCCAGCAGTGGAGGCCTAAGCTACACCTTC; CDR3aa: CASSGGLSYTF; d_gene: NA; abundance: medium-sized; v_gene: TRBV6-1; j_gene: TRBJ1-2
CDR3nt: TGTGCCAGCCGGACAACAGACACCGGGGAGCTGTTTTTT; CDR3aa: CASRTTDTGELFF; d_gene: NA; abundance: medium-sized; v_gene: TRBV19; j_gene: TRBJ2-2
CDR3nt: TGTGCCAGCAGTTACAGGGGAGATCGTGATGAAAAACTGTTTTTT; CDR3aa: CASSYRGDRDEKLFF; d_gene: NA; abundance: NA; v_gene: TRBV6-5; j_gene: TRBJ1-4
CDR3nt: TGTGCCAGCAGCCCCTGGGGGGGCAATCAGCCCCAGCATTTT; CDR3aa: CASSPWGGNQPQHF; d_gene: NA; abundance: medium-sized; v_gene: TRBV5-6; j_gene: TRBJ1-5
CDR3nt: TGTGCCAGCAACTCAGAAGGGACAGGCAATGAGCAGTTCTTC; CDR3aa: CASNSEGTGNEQFF; d_gene: TRBD1; abundance: medium-sized; v_gene: TRBV7-9; j_gene: TRBJ2-1
CDR3nt: TGCAGTGCTACACGCGGGACGGAAGTATACGAGCAGTACTTC; CDR3aa: CSATRGTEVYEQYF; d_gene: NA; abundance: medium-sized; v_gene: TRBV20-1; j_gene: TRBJ2-7
CDR3nt: TGTGCCGGGAGGACTAATACTTACAATGAGCAGTTCTTC; CDR3aa: CAGRTNTYNEQFF; d_gene: NA; abundance: medium-sized; v_gene: TRBV6-1; j_gene: TRBJ2-1
CDR3nt: TGTGCCAGCAGCTTAAGAAGTCAGTCAGGGAACACTGAAGCTTTCTTT; CDR3aa: CASSLRSQSGNTEAFF; d_gene: NA; abundance: many; v_gene: TRBV7-9; j_gene: TRBJ1-1
CDR3nt: TGTGCCAGCAGTTCCCAATTTTGGGACAGGGTGTCGGAGACCCAGTACTTC; CDR3aa: CASSSQFWDRVSETQYF; d_gene: TRBD1; abundance: large; v_gene: TRBV12-3/TRBV12-4; j_gene: TRBJ2-5
CDR3nt: TGTGCCAGCAGTTACGGTGAGACCCAGTACTTC; CDR3aa: CASSYGETQYF; d_gene: NA; abundance: medium-sized; v_gene: TRBV6-2/TRBV6-3; j_gene: TRBJ2-5
CDR3nt: TGTGCCAGCAGCCAATCCCCGGGCAGTCACTACGAGCAGTACTTC; CDR3aa: CASSQSPGSHYEQYF; d_gene: NA; abundance: medium-sized; v_gene: TRBV3-1; j_gene: TRBJ2-7
CDR3nt: TGTGCCAGCAGCCAGGGACAGCCCAATTTGGGGGAGCTGTTTTTT; CDR3aa: CASSQGQPNLGELFF; d_gene: TRBD1; abundance: NA; v_gene: TRBV7-6; j_gene: TRBJ2-2
CDR3nt: TGTGCCAGCAGATCAAGGGGATCCTATGGCTACACCTTC; CDR3aa: CASRSRGSYGYTF; d_gene: NA; abundance: medium-sized; v_gene: TRBV28; j_gene: TRBJ1-2
CDR3nt: TGTGCCAGCAGTCCGGACGGGACGTATGGCTACACCTTC; CDR3aa: CASSPDGTYGYTF; d_gene: NA; abundance: large; v_gene: TRBV6-5; j_gene: TRBJ1-2
CDR3nt: TGTGCCAGCAGTTTGGGGTTCGGCTACACCTTC; CDR3aa: CASSLGFGYTF; d_gene: NA; abundance: medium-sized; v_gene: TRBV28; j_gene: TRBJ1-2
CDR3nt: TGTGCCAGCCGATCCATGGAGAATGAGCAGTTCTTC; CDR3aa: CASRSMENEQFF; d_gene: NA; abundance: medium-sized; v_gene: TRBV7-9; j_gene: TRBJ2-1
CDR3nt: TGTGCCAGCAGCTTTTCGGGGGCGCGGGCTTTCTTT; CDR3aa: CASSFSGARAFF; d_gene: NA; abundance: many; v_gene: TRBV7-9; j_gene: TRBJ1-1
CDR3nt: TGTGCCAGCACACCTTCTCGCACAGATACGCAGTATTTT; CDR3aa: CASTPSRTDTQYF; d_gene: NA; abundance: medium-sized; v_gene: TRBV6-5; j_gene: TRBJ2-3
CDR3nt: TGTGCCAGCAGCCCGAACAGGGGTGTGGGGGAGACCCAGTACTTC; CDR3aa: CASSPNRGVGETQYF; d_gene: TRBD1; abundance: medium-sized; v_gene: TRBV7-8; j_gene: TRBJ2-5
CDR3nt: TGCGCCAGCAGCTCGCGACCGGAGAACACTGAAGCTTTCTTT; CDR3aa: CASSSRPENTEAFF; d_gene: NA; abundance: large; v_gene: TRBV5-1; j_gene: TRBJ1-1
CDR3nt: TGCGCCAGCAGCCAAGGAAGGCAGACAGGCACTAATGAAAAACTGTTTTTT; CDR3aa: CASSQGRQTGTNEKLFF; d_gene: NA; abundance: medium-sized; v_gene: TRBV4-1; j_gene: TRBJ1-4
CDR3nt: TGTGCCAGCAGCCTGATGGGACCCTCTGGGGCCCAGTACTTC; CDR3aa: CASSLMGPSGAQYF; d_gene: NA; abundance: medium-sized; v_gene: TRBV7-3; j_gene: TRBJ2-5
CDR3nt: TGTGCCAGCAGGCCCACAGGGGGCCGGGAGACCCAGTACTTC; CDR3aa: CASRPTGGRETQYF; d_gene: TRBD1; abundance: medium-sized; v_gene: TRBV12-3/TRBV12-4; j_gene: TRBJ2-5
CDR3nt: TGTGCCAGCAGTTACTCGGACGGTAGCAATCAGCCCCAGCATTTT; CDR3aa: CASSYSDGSNQPQHF; d_gene: NA; abundance: medium-sized; v_gene: TRBV28; j_gene: TRBJ1-5
CDR3nt: TGTGCCAGCAGTGATCCAAGACAGGTCAGACTAGGCGGCTACACCTTC; CDR3aa: CASSDPRQVRLGGYTF; d_gene: NA; abundance: medium-sized; v_gene: TRBV25-1; j_gene: TRBJ1-2
CDR3nt: TGTGCCAGCAGTAGCCTTGGACTGGGCACAGATACGCAGTATTTT; CDR3aa: CASSSLGLGTDTQYF; d_gene: NA; abundance: medium-sized; v_gene: TRBV12-3/TRBV12-4; j_gene: TRBJ2-3
CDR3nt: TGTGCCAGCAGCCCAACGCCGGGATCGGCGGGTGAAAAACTGTTTTTT; CDR3aa: CASSPTPGSAGEKLFF; d_gene: NA; abundance: NA; v_gene: TRBV5-4; j_gene: TRBJ1-4